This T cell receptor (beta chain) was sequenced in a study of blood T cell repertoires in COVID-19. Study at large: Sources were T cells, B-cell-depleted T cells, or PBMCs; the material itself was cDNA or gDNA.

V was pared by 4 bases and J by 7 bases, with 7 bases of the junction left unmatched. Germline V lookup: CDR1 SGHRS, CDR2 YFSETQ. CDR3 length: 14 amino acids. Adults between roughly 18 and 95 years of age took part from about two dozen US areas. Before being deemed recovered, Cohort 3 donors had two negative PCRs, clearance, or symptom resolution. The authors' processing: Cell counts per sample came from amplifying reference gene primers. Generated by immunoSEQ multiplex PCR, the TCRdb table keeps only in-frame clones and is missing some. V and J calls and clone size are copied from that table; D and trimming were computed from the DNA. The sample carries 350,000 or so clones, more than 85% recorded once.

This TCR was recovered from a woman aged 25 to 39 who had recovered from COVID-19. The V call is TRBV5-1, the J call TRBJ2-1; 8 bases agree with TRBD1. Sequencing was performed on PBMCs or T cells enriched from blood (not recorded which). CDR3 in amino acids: CASSIRQGRNEQFF. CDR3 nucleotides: TGCGCCAGCAGCATAAGACAGGGGCGGAATGAGCAGTTCTTC.